A selection of T cell receptor beta chains follows, all from one sample in a study of blood T cell repertoires in COVID-19. The repertoire was sequenced with immunoSEQ multiplex PCR; TCRdb's copy has only in-frame clones and lacks some. The profile covers roughly 210,000 clones, with about 85% appearing a single time and 8% to 11% taken by the ten largest. The sequenced sample consisted of peripheral blood. These receptors originate from a woman of 80 years or more with COVID-19, enrolled during active disease. Each CDR3 is given with its conserved first and last residue. D genes are given only for firm matches. Clone size is stated in some rows and not others, as once, few, many or a class when expanded.

>TRBJ2-3|-|TRBV5-5|TRBD2
TGTGCCAGCAGCGACCTCCGGGGGGAATTGGCAGATACGCAGTATTTT
CASSDLRGELADTQYF
>TRBJ2-3|-|TRBV11-3|TRBD2
TGTGCCAGCAGCTTTTTAAGGCGGGGGACAGATACGCAGTATTTT
CASSFLRRGTDTQYF
>TRBJ2-5|-|TRBV6-5|-
TGTGCCAGCAGCCTCGGGGAGAAAGAGACCCAGTACTTC
CASSLGEKETQYF
>TRBJ1-1|-|TRBV5-4|-
TGTGCCAGCACCGATGGACTGCTGAACACTGAAGCTTTCTTT
CASTDGLLNTEAFF
>TRBJ2-1|-|TRBV2|-
TGTGCCAGCGTCGGGGGGCCTAAGAACAATGAGCAGTTCTTC
CASVGGPKNNEQFF
>TRBJ1-2|-|TRBV5-1|TRBD1
TGCGCCAGCAGCAAAGACAGGGTGGTAGGTTATGGCTACACCTTC
CASSKDRVVGYGYTF
>TRBJ2-1|-|TRBV18|-
TGTGCCAGCTCACCACCACAAATTTACAATGAGCAGTTCTTC
CASSPPQIYNEQFF
>TRBJ2-3|-|TRBV2|-
TGTGCCAGCATTTCCCTAAGCGGCACAGATACGCAGTATTTT
CASISLSGTDTQYF
>TRBJ2-2|-|TRBV5-5|-
TGTGCCAGCAGCTTGGCGGCCGGGGGAGGGAACACCGGGGAGCTGTTTTTT
CASSLAAGGGNTGELFF
>TRBJ2-4|-|TRBV9|-
TGTGCCAGCAGCCCTGGAAAGAGGTTGGACATTCAGTACTTC
CASSPGKRLDIQYF
>TRBJ1-3|-|TRBV18|-
TGTGCCAGCTCACCTCGGGACATCTCTGGAAACACCATATATTTT
CASSPRDISGNTIYF
>TRBJ1-4|-|TRBV7-9|TRBD1
TGTGCCAGCAGACGCGACAGGGTGCTAGGAGAAAAACTGTTTTTT
CASRRDRVLGEKLFF
>TRBJ2-5|-|TRBV5-1|TRBD2
TGCGCCAGTCAGTCTAGCGGGTGGGGAGAGACCCAGTACTTC
CASQSSGWGETQYF
>TRBJ2-5|-|TRBV6-1|TRBD1
TGTGCCAGCAGTGAACATGGGACAGGGGGAGAGACCCAGTACTTC
CASSEHGTGGETQYF
>TRBJ2-3|-|TRBV29-1|-
TGCAGCGTTGGTATGGCTAGCCATAGCCCCACAGATACGCAGTATTTT
CSVGMASHSPTDTQYF
>TRBJ2-3|-|TRBV7-2|-
TGTGCCAGCAGCCCGGATGGAGTCGGTGCAGATACGCAGTATTTT
CASSPDGVGADTQYF
>TRBJ2-7|-|TRBV5-5|-
TGTGCCAGCAGCTTGGACAGGCAATCCCAATACGAGCAGTACTTC
CASSLDRQSQYEQYF
>TRBJ2-2|-|TRBV19|-
TGTGCCAGTAGTCCCTGGGGGGATCCGAACACCGGGGAGCTGTTTTTT
CASSPWGDPNTGELFF
>TRBJ2-1|few|TRBV18|TRBD1
TGTGCCAGCTCACCGGGACAGGGACGGAATGAGCAGTTCTTC
CASSPGQGRNEQFF
>TRBJ2-2|-|TRBV6-6|TRBD2
TGTGCCAGCAAGCGGGGAAGTACCGGGGAGCTGTTTTTT
CASKRGSTGELFF
>TRBJ1-2|-|TRBV7-9|TRBD1
TGTGCCAGCAGCACAGGACAGGGGTCGGGCTACACCTTC
CASSTGQGSGYTF
>TRBJ1-3|-|TRBV5-1|-
TGCGCCAGCAGCTTGGAGGCAGGGGACGGAAACACCATATATTTT
CASSLEAGDGNTIYF
>TRBJ1-6|-|TRBV2|TRBD1
TGTGCCAGCATGGTCTCACCGGGACAGACAAATTCACCCCTCCACTTT
CASMVSPGQTNSPLHF
>TRBJ1-6|-|TRBV27|-
TGTGCCAGCAGGGAAAGGGGCGTCATTAATTCACCCCTCCACTTT
CASRERGVINSPLHF
>TRBJ1-4|-|TRBV20-1|-
TGCAGTGCTAGTAAGGACAGTTCAACTAATGAAAAACTGTTTTTT
CSASKDSSTNEKLFF
>TRBJ2-5|-|TRBV11-2|-
TGTGCCAGCAGCTTAGAGCTCTGGGGCTTCGGGACCCAGTACTTC
CASSLELWGFGTQYF
>TRBJ1-1|-|TRBV11-2|-
TGTGCCAGCAGCTCCCGCAAAGAGGGAAAAGACACTGAAGCTTTCTTT
CASSSRKEGKDTEAFF
>TRBJ1-1|-|TRBV10-3|-
TGTGCCATCAGTAGGCAGGGAGGCACTGAAGCTTTCTTT
CAISRQGGTEAFF
>TRBJ2-5|few|TRBV10-3|TRBD2
TGTGCCATCAGTGATAAAGGGACTAGCGTGGGAGAGACCCAGTACTTC
CAISDKGTSVGETQYF
>TRBJ1-2|few|TRBV7-9|-
TGTGCCAGCAGCTTTCGGTCCGAGGGAGGGAATGGCTACACCTTC
CASSFRSEGGNGYTF
>TRBJ2-5|-|TRBV27|-
TGTGCCAGCAGTTTTGGGTTGAGTAGCGAGACCCAGTACTTC
CASSFGLSSETQYF
>TRBJ1-1|-|TRBV29-1|-
TGCAGCGTCGGGGAGGGCCTTAACACTGAAGCTTTCTTT
CSVGEGLNTEAFF
>TRBJ1-2|-|TRBV29-1|TRBD1
TGCAGCGTTGGACAGGGGGATGGCTACACCTTC
CSVGQGDGYTF
>TRBJ1-1|-|TRBV12-3/TRBV12-4|-
TGTGCCAGCAGCCCAGGGGTAGGGACTGAAGCTTTCTTT
CASSPGVGTEAFF
>TRBJ2-7|-|TRBV7-9|-
TGTGCCAGCAGCTATAAGGAGGCGGGGGAGCAGTACTTC
CASSYKEAGEQYF
>TRBJ1-1|once|TRBV28|-
TGTGCCAGCAGTCCCCCGGCGCTTCTGGGCGCTGAAGCTTTCTTT
CASSPPALLGAEAFF
>TRBJ2-1|-|TRBV6-4|TRBD2
TGTGCCAGCAGTCGGACTAGCGGGGGGCCATCTCCCTACAATGAGCAGTTCTTC
CASSRTSGGPSPYNEQFF
>TRBJ1-1|-|TRBV2|-
TGTGCCAGCAGTACCCAGGGTCAGGGCTACACTGAAGCTTTCTTT
CASSTQGQGYTEAFF
>TRBJ1-5|-|TRBV28|TRBD1
TGTGCCAGCATTAATCTCGGACAGGGGGATTATCAGCCCCAGCATTTT
CASINLGQGDYQPQHF
>TRBJ1-2|-|TRBV28|-
TGTGCCAGCAGTTCGGAGGAACAGGGTTTCGATAACTATGGCTACACCTTC
CASSSEEQGFDNYGYTF
>TRBJ1-1|-|TRBV19|TRBD1
TGTGCCAGTAGTCCTACGGACAGGGGAAATACTGAAGCTTTCTTT
CASSPTDRGNTEAFF
>TRBJ2-1|-|TRBV27|TRBD2
TGTGCCAGCAGGCGAAATAGCGGGGATGAGCAGTTCTTC
CASRRNSGDEQFF